This TCR beta chain stems from a study of T cell responses to AZD1222 COVID-19 vaccine (dated by TCRdb to about 2021). In terms of the full investigation: TCR sequencing was performed for 230 to 250 trial participants, of whom about 200 were given two doses of AZD1222 and 26 were given two doses of MenACWY control vaccine. Enrollment into the trials was organized by age into subgroups of 18-55, 56-69 and 70-plus years, and those subgroups contained roughly 150, 30 and 60 TCR-sequenced participants, respectively. Broad study findings and their caveats: Most participants were white British and females outnumbered males, and the authors suggested that clonal diversity may have been underestimated. In the small 56-69-year group, the increase in depth fell short of significance, most likely because of low power. CD4 TCRs associated with the vaccine covered the entire spike protein, and the dominant responses were in regions 160-218 and 743-854. Because no day 14 peak-response samples were available, repertoires were characterized only after the peak T cell response. A significant rise in spike-specific TCR breadth and depth was observed after two AZD1222 doses relative to day 0 and relative to MenACWY recipients. Conclusions about previously exposed vaccinees are limited because only five to seven AZD1222 recipients were SARS-CoV-2 seropositive at baseline. Nearly half of unique spike-specific TCRs reportedly recognized epitopes outside regions mutated in the B.1.351 and B.1.1.7 variants.

Concerning this clone: This receptor's antigen is unknown. No base quality values were provided; no much bigger clone lies one nucleotide off.

The germline V gene gives CDR1 as MNHEY and CDR2 as SVGEGT. The CDR3, from cysteine to phenylalanine, totals 14 residues. Of all the DNA, just the CDR3 is kept, 42 bases in frame from base 1. V is pared back by 6 bases and J by 0 bases, with 11 bases lying between the germline termini. The time point label, read with the paper, signifies: about 28 days (+/-7) after the second vaccine dose. AZD1222 recipients given second doses at about 4 weeks or at about 12 weeks were pooled, since spike-specific TCR depth and breadth were not found to differ between the two schedules. Samples from vaccinated people were obtained from the UK trials COV001 and COV002, which included a single-blind randomized controlled phase 2/3 trial of AZD1222 (ChAdOx1 nCoV-19) in healthy adults. For TCRbeta chain sequencing, PBMC samples were collected from trial participants at day 0 and at day 28 after the second dose. The CDR3 regions of human TCRbeta chains were analyzed by immunosequencing. The authors' analysis ran thus. TCRs in the repertoires were compared against a reference library of SARS-CoV-2-specific TCRs that had been generated with the MIRA antigen-specificity platform. Breadth was defined as the fraction of unique TCRs that were SARS-CoV-2-associated, and depth was defined as the fraction of total T cells that were SARS-CoV-2-associated. Using the MIRA data, each spike-specific TCR was assigned both to the spike region to which the TCR was reactive and to a CD4 or CD8 class. Log10-transformed breadth and depth values were compared by one-way ANOVA with Sidak's multiple comparisons tests. In its TCRdb copy, this immuneACCESS table keeps in-frame sequences only and misses some clones. Where compared with another copy, unresolved V genes explain less than half of these, and the others have no known cause. The V and J calls and clone size were taken over from that table, and D and trimming were inferred from the DNA. The sample data list roughly 110,000 clones, and 87% of these were observed just once. The top ten clones comprise about 5% of the sample.

The V and J genes are TRBV6-2 or TRBV6-3 and TRBJ1-2, with no D gene named confidently. The sequenced sample was peripheral blood, obtained 28 days after the second AZD1222 dose. The receptor was isolated from an adult who received the AZD1222 COVID-19 vaccine. The DNA sequence is as follows: TGTGCCAGCAGCTCGGCTTCCTCTAACTATGGCTACACCTTC. Translated, it reads CASSSASSNYGYTF.